One and the same sample provided the 10 T cell receptor beta chains below, sequenced in a study of cytotoxic CD8 clonotypes in ibrutinib-treated CLL. This table comes from immunoSEQ multiplex PCR, and its TCRdb copy is limited to in-frame clones, with some not included. This sample has over 14,000 clones, with roughly 70% found just once. The sample was PBMCs, taken before ibrutinib treatment. Receptors originate from a human donor with chronic lymphocytic leukemia.

This clone came up a few times. The chain joins TRBV7-9 to TRBJ2-6, with 10 nucleotides matching TRBD1. The CDR3 extends over 19 amino acids. The V and J ends lost 1 base and 0 bases, in that order; junction bases with no gene match: 6. From germline, CDR1 is SEHNR and CDR2 FQNEAQ (reference sequence). This chain's CDR3 is CASSLGPGTGDSGANVLTF. The CDR3 nucleotides read TGTGCCAGCAGCTTAGGCCCCGGGACAGGGGACTCTGGGGCCAACGTCCTGACTTTC.

The rearrangement links TRBV6-6 to TRBJ1-6; a possible D gene is TRBD1 (6 bases). Germline V gene sequence: CDR1 MNHNY, CDR2 SVGAGI (reference sequence). There are 16 residues in the CDR3. V lost 6 bases to trimming and J lost 9 bases, with 21 bases between them. CDR3 DNA: TGTGCCAGCAGCCCCCCCCCAGGGGTAACGGGTTCACCCCTCCACTTT. Protein sequence: CASSPPPGVTGSPLHF.

V gene TRBV30 combines with J gene TRBJ2-2; 8 nucleotides match TRBD2. Looked up from germline, CDR1 is GTSNPN and CDR2 is SVGIG (reference sequence). This CDR3 comprises 15 residues. The junction had 9 bases not matched to a gene; V was cut back by 5 bases and J by 4 bases. The CDR3 nucleotides are TGTGCCTGGGCCCCGGGGGGGGCGGGCACCGGGGAGCTGTTTTTT. As protein: CAWAPGGAGTGELFF.

This CDR3 is CASSTWTSGGITGELFF. The CDR3 DNA sequence: TGTGCCAGCAGCACTTGGACTAGCGGGGGGATAACCGGGGAGCTGTTTTTT. V gene TRBV11-2 combines with J gene TRBJ2-2, with 14 bases lining up with TRBD2. The trim removed 5 bases at V and 5 bases at J, leaving 7 bases unmatched. Looked up from germline, CDR1 is SGHAT and CDR2 is FQNNGV. CDR3 length equals 17 residues.

There are a few counts of this clone. The chain is built from TRBV6-5 and TRBJ2-7, with 7 bases aligning to TRBD1. This CDR3 region has 12 residues. Per germline, CDR1 MNHEY and CDR2 SVGAGI. V trimming: 4 bases; J trimming: 5 bases; junction bases outside the gene matches: 2. For the CDR3, the DNA is TGTGCCAGCAGTTCAGGGGGACACGAGCAGTACTTC. Translation: CASSSGGHEQYF.

This chain uses TRBV7-9 with TRBJ1-4; no firm D call. The CDR3 runs 13 residues. The V gene's germline CDR1 is SEHNR and CDR2 FQNEAQ (reference sequence). V was pared by 5 bases and J by 11 bases, with 15 bases between. The CDR3 region has the DNA TGTGCCAGCAGCCCCCCCAGGCGCCCTAAACTGTTTTTT. Amino acid sequence: CASSPPRRPKLFF.

V is TRBV14 and J is TRBJ2-4, with 11 bases matching TRBD1. The CDR3 contains 18 residues. The V and J ends lost 6 bases and 0 bases, in that order; junction bases with no gene match: 10. The germline CDR1 and CDR2 sequences are SGHDN and FVKESK. CDR3 amino acids: CASRPGQGALLAKNIQYF. Written as DNA, the CDR3 is TGTGCCAGCAGACCCGGACAGGGGGCTCTATTAGCCAAAAACATTCAGTACTTC.

The V and J genes are TRBV30 and TRBJ1-2; 7 bases are shared with TRBD1. The trim removed 2 bases at V and 4 bases at J, leaving 4 bases unmatched. The length of the CDR3 is 13 residues. Germline lookup yields CDR1 GTSNPN and CDR2 SVGIG (reference sequence). CDR3 sequence: CAWSTGVFYGYTF. CDR3 nucleotide sequence: TGTGCCTGGAGTACAGGGGTCTTCTATGGCTACACCTTC.

The rearrangement uses TRBV10-3 and TRBJ1-4; 8 bases are shared with TRBD1. CDR3 length equals 14 residues. V lost 6 bases to trimming and J lost 7 bases; unmatched junction nucleotides: 7. Per germline, CDR1 ENHRY and CDR2 SYGVKD. CDR3 loop: CAIRDDRGAEKLFF. CDR3 sequence (DNA): TGTGCCATCAGAGACGACAGGGGTGCTGAAAAACTGTTTTTT.

The rearrangement joins TRBV30 to TRBJ2-1; D unresolved. V lost 2 bases to trimming and J lost 3 bases, with 5 bases between them. Germline CDR1 and CDR2: GTSNPN and SVGIG (reference sequence). The CDR3 extends over 12 amino acids. CDR3 in DNA: TGTGCCTGGAGTCCCGACTACAATGAGCAGTTCTTC. Protein product: CAWSPDYNEQFF.